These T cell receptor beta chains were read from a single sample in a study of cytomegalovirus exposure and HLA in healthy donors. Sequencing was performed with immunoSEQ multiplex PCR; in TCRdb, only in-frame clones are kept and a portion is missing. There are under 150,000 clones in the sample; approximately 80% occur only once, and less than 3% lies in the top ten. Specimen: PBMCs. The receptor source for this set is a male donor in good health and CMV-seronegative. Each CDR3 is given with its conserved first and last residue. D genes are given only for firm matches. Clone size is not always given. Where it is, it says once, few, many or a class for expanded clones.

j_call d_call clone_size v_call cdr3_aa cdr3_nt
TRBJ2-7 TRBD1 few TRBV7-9 CASSLGTGDLYEQYF TGTGCCAGCAGCTTAGGGACAGGGGACCTCTACGAGCAGTACTTC
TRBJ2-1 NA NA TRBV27 CASSFTKEQFF TGTGCCAGCAGTTTCACTAAGGAGCAGTTCTTC
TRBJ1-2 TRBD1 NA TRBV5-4 CASSPPGQPYGYTF TGTGCCAGCAGCCCCCCGGGACAGCCTTATGGCTACACCTTC
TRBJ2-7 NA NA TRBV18 CASSPPSPTGYEQYF TGTGCCAGCTCACCACCGAGCCCTACTGGTTACGAGCAGTACTTC
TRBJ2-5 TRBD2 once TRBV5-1 CASSLYASGWGETQYF TGCGCCAGCAGCTTGTATGCTAGCGGATGGGGGGAGACCCAGTACTTC
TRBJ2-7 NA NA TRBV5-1 CASSLRKGYEQYF TGCGCCAGCAGCTTGAGAAAGGGGTACGAGCAGTACTTC
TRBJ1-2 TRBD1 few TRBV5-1 CASSLTGTGYGYTF TGCGCCAGCAGCTTGACCGGGACAGGATATGGCTACACCTTC
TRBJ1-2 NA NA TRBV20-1 CSATGGGYTF TGCAGTGCTACGGGGGGAGGCTACACCTTC
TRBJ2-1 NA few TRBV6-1 CASSGGLGTYNEQFF TGTGCCAGCAGTGGGGGCCTAGGCACCTACAATGAGCAGTTCTTC
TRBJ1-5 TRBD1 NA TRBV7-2 CASSLGPGGRQPQHF TGTGCCAGCAGCTTAGGTCCAGGGGGCAGGCAGCCCCAGCATTTT
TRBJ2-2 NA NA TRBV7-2 CASSLFGSVNTGELFF TGTGCCAGCAGCTTATTCGGCAGCGTGAACACCGGGGAGCTGTTTTTT
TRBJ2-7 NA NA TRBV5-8 CASRGGLEYEQYF TGTGCCAGCAGGGGTGGTCTAGAATACGAGCAGTACTTC
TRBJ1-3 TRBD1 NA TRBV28 CASSKWDSTIYF TGTGCCAGCAGTAAATGGGACAGTACCATATATTTT
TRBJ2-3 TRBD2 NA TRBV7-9 CASGGTSGRAVDTQYF TGTGCCAGCGGTGGGACTAGCGGGAGGGCCGTTGATACGCAGTATTTT
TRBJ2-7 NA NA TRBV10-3 CAISDRVGSYEQYF TGTGCCATCAGTGACAGGGTAGGCTCCTACGAGCAGTACTTC
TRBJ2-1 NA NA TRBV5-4 CASSKDGKSYNEQFF TGTGCCAGCAGCAAAGACGGGAAATCTTACAATGAGCAGTTCTTC
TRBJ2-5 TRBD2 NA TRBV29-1 CSADTRVAGVQETQYF TGCAGCGCCGACACCCGCGTAGCGGGAGTGCAAGAGACCCAGTACTTC
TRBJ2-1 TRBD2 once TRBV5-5 CASSSGYGTRGAQFF TGTGCCAGCAGCTCTGGTTACGGGACTAGGGGCGCGCAGTTCTTC
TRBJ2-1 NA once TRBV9 CASSVSHNEQFF TGTGCCAGCAGCGTCTCCCACAATGAGCAGTTCTTC
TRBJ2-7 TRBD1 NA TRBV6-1 CASSPGTGVVWQYF TGTGCCAGCAGCCCCGGGACAGGGGTCGTATGGCAATACTTC
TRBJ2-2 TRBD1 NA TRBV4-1 CASSQATGGTNTGELFF TGCGCCAGCAGCCAGGCGACAGGGGGGACGAACACCGGGGAGCTGTTTTTT
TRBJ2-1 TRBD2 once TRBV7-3 CASSQLAGAGDEQFF TGTGCCAGCAGCCAACTAGCGGGAGCGGGCGATGAGCAGTTCTTC
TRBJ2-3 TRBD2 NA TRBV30 CAWGRKGLGLAGETSTDTQYF TGTGCCTGGGGCCGGAAGGGACTTGGACTAGCGGGGGAGACTAGCACAGATACGCAGTATTTT
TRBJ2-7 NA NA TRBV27 CASSLFVNYEQYF TGTGCCAGCAGTTTATTTGTAAACTACGAGCAGTACTTC
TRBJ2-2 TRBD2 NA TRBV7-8 CASSLSLAGVQTGELFF TGTGCCAGCAGCTTATCACTAGCGGGAGTTCAAACCGGGGAGCTGTTTTTT
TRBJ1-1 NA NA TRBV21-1 CASSNRVLNTEAFF TGTGCCAGCAGCAACCGGGTCCTGAACACTGAAGCTTTCTTT
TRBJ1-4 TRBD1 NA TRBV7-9 CASSLPYRGEKLFF TGTGCCAGCAGCTTACCGTACAGGGGGGAAAAACTGTTTTTT
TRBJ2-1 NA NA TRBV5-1 CASRAGLGSYNEQFF TGCGCCAGCAGGGCGGGGCTAGGGTCCTACAATGAGCAGTTCTTC
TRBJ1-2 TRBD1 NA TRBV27 CASSHDRVGGYTF TGTGCCAGCAGTCACGACAGGGTAGGAGGCTACACCTTC
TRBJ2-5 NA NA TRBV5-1 CASSYQGSETQYF TGCGCCAGCAGTTATCAGGGTTCGGAGACCCAGTACTTC
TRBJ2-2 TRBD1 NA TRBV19 CASQQGAGELFF TGTGCCAGTCAACAGGGGGCGGGGGAGCTGTTTTTT
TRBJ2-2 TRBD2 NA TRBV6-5 CASRLGTSVTGELFF TGTGCCAGCAGACTCGGGACTAGCGTTACCGGGGAGCTGTTTTTT
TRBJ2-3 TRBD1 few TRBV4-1 CASSQEAPTGGVTDTQYF TGCGCCAGCAGCCAAGAAGCTCCGACAGGGGGCGTCACAGATACGCAGTATTTT
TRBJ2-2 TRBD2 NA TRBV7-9 CASSPRGRGGTGELFF TGTGCCAGCAGCCCCCGGGGACGGGGGGGGACCGGGGAGCTGTTTTTT
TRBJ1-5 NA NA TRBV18 CASSPPTGVHGDQPQHF TGTGCCAGCTCACCACCGACGGGGGTGCATGGTGATCAGCCCCAGCATTTT
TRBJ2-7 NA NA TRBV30 CAWSVGHDYEQYF TGTGCCTGGAGTGTCGGACACGACTACGAGCAGTACTTC
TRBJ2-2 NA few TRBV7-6 CASTPRVSGIAGELFF TGTGCCAGCACCCCTAGAGTCTCGGGGATAGCCGGGGAGCTGTTTTTT
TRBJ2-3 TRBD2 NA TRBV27 CASRSGIGTQYF TGTGCCAGCAGGAGCGGGATAGGTACGCAGTATTTT
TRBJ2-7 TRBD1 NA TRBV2 CASSSRDRGVGEQYF TGTGCCAGCAGTAGTCGGGACAGAGGTGTGGGGGAGCAGTACTTC
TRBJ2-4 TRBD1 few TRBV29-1 CSVETGASHKNIQYF TGCAGCGTTGAAACAGGGGCCTCCCACAAAAACATTCAGTACTTC
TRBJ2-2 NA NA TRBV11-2 CASRLQGGTGELFF TGTGCCAGCAGGCTACAGGGTGGCACCGGGGAGCTGTTTTTT